The T cell receptor (beta chain) described here comes from a study of identifying expanded T cells in peripheral blood. Study-level findings and limits: Two-week clone count variance significantly increased as total template count grew. About 1.2 clones differed between technical replicates, versus approximately 17 and 20 over time.

Healthy donors had no documented immune events, such as infections, while sampled. Notes on this clone: The antigen remains undetermined.

The CDR3 spans 14 residues. Germline loops: CDR1 MNHEY, CDR2 SVGAGI. V shed 4 bases and J 5 bases; nucleotides not matched to a gene: 5. Data came from immunoSEQ multiplex PCR; TCRdb stores just in-frame clones and leaves some out. The data show fewer than 60,000 clones, approximately 86% seen once. The V gene is TRBV6-5, the J gene TRBJ2-5; 9 positions agree with TRBD1. The clonotype comes from a person between 18 and 69 years old in good health. Specimen: blood. CDR3 sequence reads: CASSSDRGRETQYF. In DNA, the CDR3 is TGTGCCAGCAGTTCGGACAGGGGAAGGGAGACCCAGTACTTC.